Below are 28 T cell receptor beta chains sequenced from a single sample in a study of T cells in Graves' hyperthyroidism and ophthalmopathy. There were TCR beta CDR3 regions amplified from RNA transcripts. With the HTBI primer set, the TCR CDR3 went through a first round of RT-PCR. Using its own MiXCR run on the multiplex PCR reads, TCRdb lists one record per CDR3 protein. The sample has approximately 560,000 distinct CDR3 sequences, 15% to 18% seen once. Sequencing was done on a sample of blood. The receptors come from a woman aged 30 to 39 with Graves' hyperthyroidism.

The V gene is TRBV29-1, the J gene TRBJ2-1, with D possibly being TRBD2 (5 bases). CDR1 and CDR2 (germline): SQVTM, ANQGSEA. The CDR3 has 13 amino acids. V lost 6 bases, J lost 9 bases, and 18 bases lay in between. DNA of the CDR3: TGCAGCGTAAGAATGGTACTAGGAGGTGAGCAGTTCTTC. Translation: CSVRMVLGGEQFF.

In its sample, this clonotype was seen many times. V and J are TRBV6-2 or TRBV6-3 and TRBJ2-5, with 8 bases identical to TRBD1. The CDR3 consists of 15 residues. V was clipped by 6 bases and J by 7 bases; unmatched bases: 13. The germline gives CDR1 MNHEY, CDR2 SVGEGT. The CDR3 loop is CASSSPPGQVATQYF. CDR3 nucleotide sequence: TGTGCCAGCAGCTCCCCTCCGGGACAGGTCGCGACCCAGTACTTC.

This clonotype was found many times. The V call is TRBV6-2 or TRBV6-3, the J call TRBJ1-5; D call uncertain. Looked up from germline, CDR1 is MNHEY and CDR2 is SVGEGT. With 4 bases removed from V and 3 bases from J, the gap between germline ends came to 7 bases. The CDR3 spans 13 residues. The CDR3 is CASSFRVNQPQHF. The CDR3 coding sequence is TGTGCCAGCAGTTTCCGGGTCAATCAGCCCCAGCATTTT.

The chain joins TRBV20-1 to TRBJ1-1; D is perhaps TRBD1 (6 bases). The CDR3 is 14 residues long. V was cut by 3 bases and J by 1 base, with 12 bases left in between. Germline CDR1 DFQATT, CDR2 SNEGSKA (reference sequence). CDR3: CSARGGKTNTEAFF. The CDR3 nucleotides are TGCAGTGCTAGGGGGGGCAAGACGAACACTGAAGCTTTCTTT.

This clonotype was seen at least ten times. V usage is TRBV3-1 and J usage is TRBJ1-1, with a tentative D call TRBD1 (6 bases). This CDR3 is built from 13 residues. Germline assignment: CDR1 LGHDT and CDR2 YNNKEL (reference sequence). V lost 6 bases to trimming and J lost 3 bases, with 11 bases between them. The CDR3 DNA reads as TGTGCCAGCAGGGCAGGGGCTGACACTGAAGCTTTCTTT. This sequence encodes CASRAGADTEAFF. Together with reference TRBV3-1 and TRBJ1-1, the CDR3 gives the full variable domain: DTAVSQTPKYLVTQMGNDKSIKCEQNLGHDTMYWYKQDSKKFLKIMFSYNNKELIINETVPNRFSPKSPDKAHLNLHINSLELGDSAVYFCASRAGADTEAFFGQGTRLTVV.

This clonotype showed up many times. The chain has TRBV5-1 and TRBJ1-2; TRBD1 agrees at 10 bases. V dropped 3 bases and J dropped 3; count of bases not matched to a gene: 2. The V gene's germline CDR1 is SGHRS and CDR2 YFSETQ. The CDR3 is made up of 14 amino acids. CDR3 in amino acids: CASSSGTGDYGYTF. The CDR3 bases are TGCGCCAGCAGCTCCGGGACAGGGGACTATGGCTACACCTTC.

This clonotype was found many times. The rearrangement links TRBV27 to TRBJ2-7; D gene ambiguous. Germline V CDR1 and CDR2: MNHEY, SMNVEV (reference sequence). V lost 4 bases to trimming and J lost 2 bases, with 12 bases between them. The CDR3 extends over 14 amino acids. Written as DNA, the CDR3 is TGTGCCAGCAGTTCCACAGACTCCACCTACGAGCAGTACTTC. Residues: CASSSTDSTYEQYF.

The rearrangement uses TRBV19 and TRBJ2-1, with D possibly being TRBD1 (6 bases). V was cut by 3 bases and J by 7 bases, with 16 bases left in between. The CDR3 has 15 residues. From germline, CDR1 is LNHDA and CDR2 SQIVND (reference sequence). CDR3 loop: CASSINRVPDNEQFF. The CDR3 nucleotides read TGTGCCAGTAGTATCAACAGGGTACCGGATAATGAGCAGTTCTTC.

This clonotype was counted at least ten times. The chain employs TRBV6-1 and TRBJ2-3, with no clear D. The length of the CDR3 is 14 residues. Germline values: CDR1 MNHNS, CDR2 SASEGT. With 5 bases removed from V and 6 bases from J, the gap between germline ends came to 15 bases. In nucleotides, the CDR3 is TGTGCCAGCAGTTCACGCCCCCAGGATGATACGCAGTATTTT. This codes for CASSSRPQDDTQYF.

The J gene is TRBJ2-1, the V gene TRBV4-1; 13 bases are shared with TRBD2. This CDR3 has 19 residues. CDR1 and CDR2 (germline): MGHRA, YSYEKL. The V gene end was trimmed by 3 bases and the J gene end by 8 bases; junction bases not matched to a gene: 16. The CDR3 DNA is TGCGCCAGCAGCCAGAAGGAAAGGACTAGCGGGAGTAGGAGGGATGAGCAGTTCTTC. Translation: CASSQKERTSGSRRDEQFF.

V is TRBV7-9 and J is TRBJ2-5; D remains unclear. V was trimmed by 5 bases and J by 5 bases, leaving 12 bases between them. The length of the CDR3 is 13 residues. Per the germline V gene, CDR1 is SEHNR and CDR2 is FQNEAQ (reference sequence). The CDR3 DNA follows: TGTGCCAGCAGCGTAGGGTCGGTGGAGACCCAGTACTTC. This encodes CASSVGSVETQYF.

V and J are TRBV20-1 and TRBJ1-5; D possibly corresponds to TRBD1 (6 bases). The CDR3 spans 14 residues. Germline V lookup: CDR1 DFQATT, CDR2 SNEGSKA (reference sequence). Trimming removed 5 bases at V and 3 bases at J, with 14 bases between. The CDR3 protein is CSAWGTGFNQPQHF. The CDR3 DNA reads TGCAGTGCTTGGGGAACAGGGTTCAATCAGCCCCAGCATTTT.

This chain uses TRBV7-9 with TRBJ1-2, with a weak D call TRBD1 (5 bases). The germline V gene encodes CDR1 SEHNR and CDR2 FQNEAQ (reference sequence). This CDR3 contains 14 residues. The V end was cut by 10 bases, the J end by 2 bases, with 17 bases between. This chain's CDR3 is CATQEDPGNYGYTF. The CDR3 DNA is TGTGCCACCCAAGAAGATCCAGGGAACTATGGCTACACCTTC.

This clonotype has ten or more counts. The chain carries TRBV3-1 and TRBJ1-1; D gene ambiguous. The CDR3 totals 13 residues. Trimming stripped 1 base from V and 1 base from J, with 4 bases between. In germline, CDR1 is LGHDT, CDR2 YNNKEL (reference sequence). CDR3 region: CASSQVENTEAFF. In DNA, the CDR3 is TGTGCCAGCAGCCAAGTGGAGAACACTGAAGCTTTCTTT.

This clonotype was detected only a few times. The chain carries TRBV12-5 and TRBJ2-7; 7 bases match TRBD1. The CDR3 is made up of 15 amino acids. CDR1 is LGHNT, CDR2 FRNRAP, per germline. The trim removed 2 bases at V and 2 bases at J, leaving 6 bases unmatched. The CDR3 here is CASGLHRDSPYEQYF. The CDR3 coding sequence is TGTGCTAGTGGTTTGCACCGGGACAGCCCCTACGAGCAGTACTTC.

V usage is TRBV20-1 and J usage is TRBJ2-1, with TRBD2 matching 15 bases. The CDR3 is 17 amino acids. In germline, CDR1 is DFQATT, CDR2 SNEGSKA (reference sequence). V lost 0 bases to trimming and J lost 6 bases; unmatched junction nucleotides: 6. In DNA form, the CDR3 reads TGCAGTGCTAGAGAGGGACTAGCGGGAGGAGTAGGCAATGAGCAGTTCTTC. It translates to CSAREGLAGGVGNEQFF.

This clonotype was recorded at least ten times. This sequence joins TRBV6-2 or TRBV6-3 and TRBJ2-1; weak D call: TRBD2 (5 bases). V lost 6 bases, J lost 9 bases, and 15 bases lay in between. The CDR3 covers 13 residues. CDR1 is MNHEY and CDR2 is SVGEGT in the germline V gene. The CDR3 nucleotides are TGTGCCAGCAGAAAATCAAGCCGGGGTGAGCAGTTCTTC. Translated: CASRKSSRGEQFF.

The V and J genes are TRBV30 and TRBJ1-5, with D perhaps matching TRBD1 (6 bases). The CDR3 contains 14 residues. Trimming took off 1 base at V and 5 bases at J, with 12 bases between the two ends. Germline CDR1 is GTSNPN and CDR2 is SVGIG (reference sequence). The CDR3 loop reads CAWSEGGADQPQHF. Here the CDR3 DNA reads TGTGCCTGGAGTGAAGGGGGGGCGGATCAGCCCCAGCATTTT.

The sample holds many counts of this clonotype. This chain joins TRBV6-1 and TRBJ2-1; D unclear. CDR3 length equals 12 residues. V lost 8 bases and J 7 bases, leaving 12 bases between the germline ends. Germline CDR1 MNHNS, CDR2 SASEGT. The CDR3 is CASCRARNEQFF. The CDR3 coding sequence is TGTGCCAGCTGCCGGGCGCGGAATGAGCAGTTCTTC.

This clonotype has only a few counts. The V gene is TRBV10-3, the J gene TRBJ1-5; D is ambiguous. Trimming stripped 0 bases from V and 0 bases from J, with 12 bases between. CDR1 and CDR2 (germline): ENHRY, SYGVKD. CDR3 length equals 17 residues. The CDR3 spells CAISESAVSYSNQPQHF. The CDR3 nucleotides are TGTGCCATCAGTGAGTCCGCGGTCTCCTATAGCAATCAGCCCCAGCATTTT.

The rearrangement joins TRBV5-1 to TRBJ1-5; TRBD1 agrees at 7 bases. V trimming: 1 base; J trimming: 0 bases; junction bases outside the gene matches: 4. This CDR3 has 16 residues. Germline-derived CDR1 and CDR2 are SGHRS and YFSETQ. The CDR3 protein is CASSLRGGNSNQPQHF. The CDR3 bases are TGCGCCAGCAGCTTGCGAGGGGGCAATAGCAATCAGCCCCAGCATTTT.

This clonotype was seen a few times. The rearrangement joins TRBV4-3 to TRBJ2-1; 8 bases are shared with TRBD2. Losses at the gene ends were 4 bases for V and 5 bases for J; bases not matched to a gene: 4. The CDR3 contains 14 residues. Germline assignment: CDR1 LGHNA and CDR2 YSLEER. The CDR3 region is CASSRGTSDNEQFF. The CDR3 DNA sequence: TGCGCCAGCAGCCGCGGGACTAGTGACAATGAGCAGTTCTTC.

V is TRBV6-1 and J is TRBJ1-5, with 7 nucleotides matching TRBD1. CDR3 size: 16 residues. The V gene end was trimmed by 5 bases and the J gene end by 5 bases; junction bases not matched to a gene: 12. Germline V gene sequence: CDR1 MNHNS, CDR2 SASEGT. Here the CDR3 DNA reads TGTGCCAGCAGTCGGTGGGACAGTGCAACAGATCAGCCCCAGCATTTT. It codes for CASSRWDSATDQPQHF.

This clonotype was observed a handful of times. The chain joins TRBV6-1 to TRBJ2-2, with 11 positions matching TRBD2. CDR3 length equals 15 residues. After removal of 8 bases from V and 4 bases from J, the junction contained 6 bases not matched to a gene. Germline V gene data show CDR1 as MNHNS and CDR2 as SASEGT. The CDR3 loop reads CASDLAGGGTGELFF. The CDR3 region has the DNA TGTGCCAGCGATCTAGCGGGAGGAGGCACCGGGGAGCTGTTTTTT.

This clonotype was picked up many times. The gene calls are TRBV7-9 and TRBJ2-3; 9 bases line up with TRBD2. After removal of 5 bases from V and 6 bases from J, the junction contained 12 bases not matched to a gene. From germline, CDR1 is SEHNR and CDR2 FQNEAQ (reference sequence). The CDR3 sequence is 16 residues long. In DNA form, the CDR3 reads TGTGCCAGCAGCCATCGACTAGCGGATCAGGGGGATACGCAGTATTTT. It yields the protein CASSHRLADQGDTQYF.

In this sample, this clonotype turned up a few times. This chain uses TRBV20-1 with TRBJ2-7, with 12 bases lining up with TRBD2. Trimming took 2 bases from V and 5 from J; bases not matched to a gene: 7. CDR1 is DFQATT and CDR2 is SNEGSKA in the germline V gene (reference sequence). This CDR3 region has 15 residues. The CDR3 region has the DNA TGCAGTGCTAGAACGCCGGGACTAGCGGGCCACGAGCAGTACTTC. Its translation: CSARTPGLAGHEQYF.

This clonotype was seen repeatedly, ten times or more. The V gene is TRBV11-2, the J gene TRBJ1-4; no clear D. The V gene's germline CDR1 is SGHAT and CDR2 FQNNGV. V lost 5 bases, J lost 0 bases, and 10 bases lay in between. CDR3 length equals 15 residues. The CDR3 nucleotides are TGTGCCAGCAGCCCGGACGGAGCAACTAATGAAAAACTGTTTTTT. This translates into CASSPDGATNEKLFF.

This clonotype occurred many times. V gene TRBV6-2 or TRBV6-3 combines with J gene TRBJ2-7, with 7 bases that match TRBD2. The CDR3 runs 14 residues. CDR1 MNHEY and CDR2 SVGEGT come from the germline V gene. Trimming cost V 4 bases and J 0 bases; bases outside gene matches: 3. The CDR3 sequence is CASSWGGSSYEQYF. In DNA, the CDR3 is TGTGCCAGCAGTTGGGGCGGGAGCTCCTACGAGCAGTACTTC.